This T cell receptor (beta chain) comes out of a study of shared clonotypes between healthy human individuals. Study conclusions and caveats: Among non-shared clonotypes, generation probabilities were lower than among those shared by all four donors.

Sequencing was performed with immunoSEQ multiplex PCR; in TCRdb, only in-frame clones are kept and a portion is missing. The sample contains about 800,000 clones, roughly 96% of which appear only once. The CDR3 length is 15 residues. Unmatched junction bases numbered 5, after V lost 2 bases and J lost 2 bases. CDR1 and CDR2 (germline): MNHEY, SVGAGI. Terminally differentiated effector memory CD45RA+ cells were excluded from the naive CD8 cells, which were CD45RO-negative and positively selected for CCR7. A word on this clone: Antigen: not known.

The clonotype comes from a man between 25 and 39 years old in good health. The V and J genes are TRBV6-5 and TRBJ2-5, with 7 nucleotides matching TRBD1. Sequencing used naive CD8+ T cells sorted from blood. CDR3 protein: CASSYGTARQETQYF. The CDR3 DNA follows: TGTGCCAGCAGTTACGGGACAGCGAGACAAGAGACCCAGTACTTC.